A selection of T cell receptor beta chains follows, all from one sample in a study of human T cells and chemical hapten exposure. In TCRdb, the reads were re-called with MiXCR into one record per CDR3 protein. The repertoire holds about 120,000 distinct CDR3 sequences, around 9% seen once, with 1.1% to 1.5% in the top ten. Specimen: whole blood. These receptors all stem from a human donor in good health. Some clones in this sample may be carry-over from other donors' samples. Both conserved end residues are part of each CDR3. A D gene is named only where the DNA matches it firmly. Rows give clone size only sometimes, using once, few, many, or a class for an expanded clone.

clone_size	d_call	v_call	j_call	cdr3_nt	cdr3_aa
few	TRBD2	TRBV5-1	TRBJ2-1	TGCGCCAGCAGCTTGGAAAGCGGGGGGGACAATGAGCAGTTCTTC	CASSLESGGDNEQFF
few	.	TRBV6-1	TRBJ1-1	TGTGCCAGCAGTGAGGCAGGGCAATGGGAAGCTTTCTTT	CASSEAGQWEAFF
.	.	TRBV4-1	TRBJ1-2	TGCGCCAGCAGCCCCATCCTCGATCGGGAGCGGTATGGCTTCACCTTC	CASSPILDRERYGFTF
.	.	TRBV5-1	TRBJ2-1	TGCGCCAGCAGCAGGGGTCCTACCCAAAGGGATGAGCAGTTCTTC	CASSRGPTQRDEQFF
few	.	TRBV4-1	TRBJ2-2	TGCGCCAGCAGCCAAGAGGTCCGAGCGAACACCGGGGAGCTGTTTTTT	CASSQEVRANTGELFF
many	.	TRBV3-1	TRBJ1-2	TGTGCCAGCAGCCAAGACCAGGGGATTCGAGGATATGGCTACACCTTC	CASSQDQGIRGYGYTF
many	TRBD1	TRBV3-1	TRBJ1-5	TGTGCCAGCAGCCCGGGACAGGGCAATCAGCCCCAGCATTTT	CASSPGQGNQPQHF
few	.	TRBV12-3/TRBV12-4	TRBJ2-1	TGTGCCAGCAGTGCCACAAGCGGAACCTACAATGAGCAGTTCTTC	CASSATSGTYNEQFF
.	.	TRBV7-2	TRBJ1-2	TGTGCCAGCAGCTCATCAGGGGATAACTATGGCTACACCTTC	CASSSSGDNYGYTF
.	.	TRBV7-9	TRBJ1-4	TGTGCCAGCAGCCCCCCCGGGAAAGGGGAAAAACTGTTTTTT	CASSPPGKGEKLFF
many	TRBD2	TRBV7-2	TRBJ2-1	TGTGCCAGCAGCTTAGCTAGCGGGGGCGCGGACAATGAGCAGTTCTTC	CASSLASGGADNEQFF
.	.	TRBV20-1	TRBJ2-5	TGCAGTGCTAGAGATCCGGGAATCGGAGAGACCCAGTACTTC	CSARDPGIGETQYF
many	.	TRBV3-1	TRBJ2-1	TGTGCCAGCAGCCAACCGGGTGAAGGAAACAATGAGCAGTTCTTC	CASSQPGEGNNEQFF
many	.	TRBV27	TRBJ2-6	TGTGCCAGCAGGTCCCAGGTTCCTGGGGCCAACGTCCTGACTTTC	CASRSQVPGANVLTF
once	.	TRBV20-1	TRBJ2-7	TGCAGTGTCGCGACTAACGGGAGCGAGCAGTACTTC	CSVATNGSEQYF
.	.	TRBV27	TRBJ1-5	TGTGCCAGCAGTTTCGAGGGAAAAGGCAATCAGCCCCAGCATTTT	CASSFEGKGNQPQHF
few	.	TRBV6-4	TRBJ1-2	TGTGCCAGCAGTGCCGGCAGACACTATGGCTACACCTTC	CASSAGRHYGYTF
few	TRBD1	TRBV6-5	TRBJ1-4	TGTGCCAGCAGTTACTCGGAGGGGGCGGGTGAAAAACTGTTTTTT	CASSYSEGAGEKLFF
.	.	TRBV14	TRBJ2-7	TGTGCCAGCAGCCCCGGGACGGCGCTCTACGAGCAGTACTTC	CASSPGTALYEQYF
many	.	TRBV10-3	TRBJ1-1	TGTGCCATCAGTGAAAACACGATGAACACTGAAGCTTTCTTT	CAISENTMNTEAFF
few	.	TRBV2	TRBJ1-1	TGTGCCAGCAGTACTGAAGCTTTCTTT	CASSTEAFF
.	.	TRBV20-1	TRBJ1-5	TGCAGTGCTAGAGATGTGGGGAGTAGCAATCAGCCCCAGCATTTT	CSARDVGSSNQPQHF
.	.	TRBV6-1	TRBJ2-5	TGTGCCAGCACCTCCTTAGGTAGCACGGTCGTTACGGAGACCCAGTACTTC	CASTSLGSTVVTETQYF
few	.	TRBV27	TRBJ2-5	TGTGCCAGCGGCCCAAAAGGGACGGACCAAGAGACCCAGTACTTC	CASGPKGTDQETQYF
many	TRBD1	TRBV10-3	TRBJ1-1	TGTGCCATCGGTCAAGACAGGGAGAACACTGAAGCTTTCTTT	CAIGQDRENTEAFF
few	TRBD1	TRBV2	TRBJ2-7	TGTGCCAGCAGACTCGGACAGGGGGCGTTTGAGGAGCAGTACTTC	CASRLGQGAFEEQYF
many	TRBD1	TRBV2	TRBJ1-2	TGTGCCACCCGGGGGCGCCGACAGGGGGCTTCCTCCGCATATGGCTACACCTTC	CATRGRRQGASSAYGYTF
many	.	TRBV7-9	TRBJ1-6	TGTGCCAGCAGCTGGGAGGGACTCCGTTCACCCCTCCACTTT	CASSWEGLRSPLHF